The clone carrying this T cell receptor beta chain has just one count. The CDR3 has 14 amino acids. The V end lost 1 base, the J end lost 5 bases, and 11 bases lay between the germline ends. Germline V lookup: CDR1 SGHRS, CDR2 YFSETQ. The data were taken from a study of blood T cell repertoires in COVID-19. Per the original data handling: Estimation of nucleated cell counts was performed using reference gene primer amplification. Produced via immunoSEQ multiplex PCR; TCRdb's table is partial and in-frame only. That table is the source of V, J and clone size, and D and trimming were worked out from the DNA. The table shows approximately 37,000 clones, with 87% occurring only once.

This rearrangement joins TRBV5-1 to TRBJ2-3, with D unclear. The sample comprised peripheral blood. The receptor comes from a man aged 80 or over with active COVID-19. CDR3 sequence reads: CASSLLQFGDTQYF. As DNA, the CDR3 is TGCGCCAGCAGCTTGTTACAGTTTGGAGATACGCAGTATTTT. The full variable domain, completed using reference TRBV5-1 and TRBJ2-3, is KAGVTQTPRYLIKTRGQQVTLSCSPISGHRSVSWYQQTPGQGLQFLFEYFSETQRNKGNFPGRFSGRQFSNSRSEMNVSTLELGDSALYLCASSLLQFGDTQYFGPGTRLTVL.